This entry lists 23 T cell receptor beta chains sequenced from one sample in a study of control samples from healthy donors and cancer patients. Here immunoSEQ multiplex PCR was the method, and the copy in TCRdb shows in-frame clones only, minus some. The sample contains 98,000 or so clones, just under 85% of which appear only once. Sequencing was carried out using blood. Receptors originate from a man between 18 and 35 years old in good health.

The gene calls are TRBV24-1 and TRBJ2-1; 7 bases agree with TRBD2. Germline V lookup: CDR1 KGHDR, CDR2 SFDVKD. The CDR3 consists of 15 residues. V lost 9 bases to trimming and J lost 4 bases; unmatched junction nucleotides: 11. The CDR3 DNA is TGTGCCACCTCACTAGCGAGGGAAAATTACAATGAGCAGTTCTTC. It yields the protein CATSLARENYNEQFF.

V is TRBV2 and J is TRBJ1-5; TRBD1 is a possible D gene (5 bases). Germline CDR1 is SNHLY and CDR2 is FYNNEI. V was clipped by 4 bases and J by 4 bases, with 14 bases between them. CDR3 length equals 15 residues. The CDR3 loop reads CASSVANGANQPQHF. The DNA of the CDR3 is TGTGCCAGCAGTGTCGCTAATGGGGCAAATCAGCCCCAGCATTTT.

In its sample, this clone was seen a few times. The chain carries TRBV10-2 and TRBJ2-7; D is perhaps TRBD2 (5 bases). CDR1 and CDR2 from the germline V gene are WSHSY and SAAADI. With 2 bases removed from V and 7 bases from J, the gap between germline ends came to 9 bases. The CDR3 is 12 amino acids. CDR3 residues: CASSEAGREQYF. CDR3 sequence (DNA): TGCGCCAGCAGTGAGGCGGGTAGGGAGCAGTACTTC.

This clone was seen just once. The genes are TRBV11-2 and TRBJ2-5; D is undetermined. Germline V gives CDR1 SGHAT, CDR2 FQNNGV. V lost 1 base and J 2 bases, leaving 11 bases between the germline ends. This CDR3 is built from 15 residues. The CDR3 here is CASSLVFHLQETQYF. DNA for the CDR3: TGTGCCAGCAGCTTAGTCTTCCATCTACAAGAGACCCAGTACTTC.

The V and J genes are TRBV4-3 and TRBJ2-2; 8 bases map to TRBD2. Germline V gene lookup returns CDR1 LGHNA and CDR2 YSLEER. The CDR3 is 18 residues long. J lost 0 bases, V lost 1 base, and 7 bases had no gene match. CDR3 protein: CASSQVFSGGANTGELFF. The CDR3 DNA reads as TGCGCCAGCAGCCAAGTATTCTCCGGGGGGGCGAACACCGGGGAGCTGTTTTTT.

The count of this clone is one. The J gene is TRBJ1-2, the V gene TRBV11-2; the D gene is possibly TRBD1 (5 bases). Looked up from germline, CDR1 is SGHAT and CDR2 is FQNNGV. The CDR3 consists of 12 residues. Trimming took off 8 bases at V and 8 bases at J, with 15 bases between the two ends. The CDR3 nucleotides read TGTGCCAGCCGCGGGGGATTGGAAGGCTACACCTTC. Translated: CASRGGLEGYTF.

This clone turned up a few times. This chain connects TRBV27 to TRBJ1-6, with TRBD1 matching 7 bases. Germline CDR1 reads MNHEY; CDR2 reads SMNVEV (reference sequence). Germline trimming cut 5 bases from V and 10 bases from J; bases unmatched to any gene: 5. The CDR3 loop spans 13 amino acids. CDR3 region: CASSLDRASPLHF. The DNA for the CDR3 is TGTGCCAGCAGTCTCGACAGGGCATCACCCCTCCACTTT.

This chain uses TRBV28 with TRBJ1-1; 8 bases fit TRBD1. This CDR3 has 15 amino acids. The trim removed 10 bases at V and 2 bases at J, leaving 12 bases unmatched. The V gene's germline CDR1 is MDHEN and CDR2 SYDVKM. The CDR3 loop reads CATYTDRVRNTEAFF. The CDR3 DNA follows: TGTGCCACCTATACGGACAGGGTGCGAAACACTGAAGCTTTCTTT.

This clone was seen only a few times. CDR3 amino acids: CASSTEGQYGYTF. CDR3 coding DNA: TGCGCCAGCAGCACCGAGGGGCAGTATGGCTACACCTTC. J is TRBJ1-2 and V is TRBV5-1; the D gene is possibly TRBD1 (5 bases). Trimming took 4 bases from V and 5 from J, leaving 12 bases between them. The CDR3 has 13 amino acids. The germline gives CDR1 SGHRS, CDR2 YFSETQ.

V usage is TRBV18 and J usage is TRBJ2-3; tentative D call: TRBD1 (5 bases). CDR3 length equals 15 residues. Germline V gives CDR1 KGHSH, CDR2 LQKENI. Deletions cut 1 base from V and 2 bases from J, with 10 bases between. This chain's CDR3 is CASSPLDSFTDTQYF. For the CDR3, the DNA is TGTGCCAGCTCACCACTTGACAGTTTCACAGATACGCAGTATTTT.

The V gene is TRBV4-2, the J gene TRBJ2-6; 7 nucleotides agree with TRBD2. Losses at the gene ends were 0 bases for V and 0 bases for J; bases not matched to a gene: 5. There are 18 residues in the CDR3. Germline CDR1 reads LGHNA; CDR2 reads YNFKEQ. As DNA, the CDR3 is TGTGCCAGCAGCCAAGATCGCGGCGGGAGCTCTGGGGCCAACGTCCTGACTTTC. Its translation: CASSQDRGGSSGANVLTF.

The chain combines TRBV3-1 (or the pseudogene TRBV3-2) with TRBJ1-2; D remains unclear. The germline gives CDR1 LGHDT, CDR2 YNNKEL (reference sequence). The CDR3 contains 14 residues. V lost 0 bases and J lost 4, with 9 bases in between. The CDR3 reads CASSQDLTRYGYTF. In nucleotides, the CDR3 is TGTGCCAGCAGCCAAGATCTGACGCGCTATGGCTACACCTTC.

This rearrangement joins TRBV4-2 to TRBJ2-5, with D possibly being TRBD2 (6 bases). The germline V gene has CDR1 LGHNA and CDR2 YNFKEQ. The CDR3 extends over 18 amino acids. The V end was cut by 0 bases, the J end by 1 base, with 18 bases between. In DNA, the CDR3 is TGTGCCAGCAGCCAAGATCCGTCAGGAGCGGGTTTCCAAGAGACCCAGTACTTC. Protein product: CASSQDPSGAGFQETQYF.

The chain's CDR3 is CASSLGGQNTGELFF. The CDR3 DNA reads as TGTGCCAGCAGCTTAGGGGGACAGAACACCGGGGAGCTGTTTTTT. The chain is built from TRBV11-1 and TRBJ2-2, with D possibly being TRBD1 (6 bases). This CDR3 has 15 amino acids. V gave up 1 base and J gave up 1 base, with 7 bases separating them. CDR1 SGHAT and CDR2 FQDESV come from the germline V gene (reference sequence).

This sequence joins TRBV11-2 and TRBJ2-1; D is possibly TRBD1 (6 bases). The length of the CDR3 is 16 residues. Germline V gene sequence: CDR1 SGHAT, CDR2 FQNNGV. V lost 1 base, J lost 8 bases, and 18 bases lay in between. The CDR3: CASSLGTLGAGDEQFF. CDR3 DNA sequence: TGTGCCAGCAGCTTAGGCACCCTGGGGGCTGGCGATGAGCAGTTCTTC. Looking up the rest from reference TRBV11-2 and TRBJ2-1 gives the full variable domain: EAGVAQSPRYKIIEKRQSVAFWCNPISGHATLYWYQQILGQGPKLLIQFQNNGVVDDSQLPKDRFSAERLKGVDSTLKIQPAKLEDSAVYLCASSLGTLGAGDEQFFGPGTRLTVL.

The V gene is TRBV24-1, the J gene TRBJ2-1; possibly TRBD1 or TRBD2 for D (5 bases each). This CDR3 comprises 16 residues. The germline V and J ends were trimmed by 2 bases and 8 bases, with 18 bases remaining between them. Germline V gene data show CDR1 as KGHDR and CDR2 as SFDVKD. The CDR3 loop reads CATSDSTVGLAYEQFF. CDR3 nucleotides: TGTGCCACCAGTGATTCGACAGTTGGGCTAGCCTATGAGCAGTTCTTC.

This clone was seen once. This sequence joins TRBV9 and TRBJ2-1, with unresolved D. CDR3 length: 11 amino acids. The germline gives CDR1 SGDLS, CDR2 YYNGEE. V gave up 0 bases and J gave up 7 bases, with 2 bases separating them. CDR3 sequence reads: CASSVENEQFF. Here the CDR3 DNA reads TGTGCCAGCAGCGTAGAAAATGAGCAGTTCTTC. Full variable domain (remainder filled in from reference TRBV9 and TRBJ2-1): DSGVTQTPKHLITATGQRVTLRCSPRSGDLSVYWYQQSLDQGLQFLIQYYNGEERAKGNILERFSAQQFPDLHSELNLSSLELGDSALYFCASSVENEQFFGPGTRLTVL.

The V gene is TRBV19, the J gene TRBJ2-1; D may be TRBD1 (6 bases). Germline CDR1 reads LNHDA; CDR2 reads SQIVND (reference sequence). This CDR3 has 15 residues. With 3 bases removed from V and 2 bases from J, the gap between germline ends came to 11 bases. The CDR3 DNA reads TGTGCCAGTAGTATCGAGGGGGAGACCTACAATGAGCAGTTCTTC. Its translation: CASSIEGETYNEQFF.

As for this clone: Other nucleotide sequences in the sample specify the same CDR3. The J gene is TRBJ1-2, the V gene TRBV5-1; maybe TRBD1 (5 bases). Trimming shortened V by 1 base and J by 7 bases, and 14 bases separated the two germline ends. Germline V gives CDR1 SGHRS, CDR2 YFSETQ. The CDR3 consists of 14 residues. DNA for the CDR3: TGCGCCAGCAGCTTGTGGGGCAGGGTCGGTGGCTACACCTTC. This encodes CASSLWGRVGGYTF.

The CDR3 loop reads CASKGGRETQYF. In DNA form, the CDR3 reads TGTGCCAGCAAGGGGGGCAGAGAGACCCAGTACTTC. The V gene is TRBV6-5, the J gene TRBJ2-5; D tentatively fits TRBD1 or TRBD2 (6 bases each). CDR1 is MNHEY and CDR2 is SVGAGI in the germline V gene. The CDR3 length is 12 residues. Trimming took 7 bases from V and 4 from J, leaving 10 bases between them.

The chain employs TRBV7-2 and TRBJ2-1, with 8 bases that match TRBD2. J gave up 4 bases and V 5 bases, and 7 bases lay outside the gene matches. In germline, CDR1 is SGHTA, CDR2 FQGNSA. The CDR3 contains 15 residues. DNA of the CDR3: TGTGCCAGCAGCCCCTCCGGACTAGCTTACAATGAGCAGTTCTTC. It yields the protein CASSPSGLAYNEQFF.

The rearrangement uses TRBV6-5 and TRBJ1-2; D uncertain. The CDR3 contains 12 residues. V shed 2 bases and J shed 8 bases, with 9 bases lying between them. Germline lookup yields CDR1 MNHEY and CDR2 SVGAGI. DNA of the CDR3: TGTGCCAGCAGTTACGCGGGTGACGGCTACACCTTC. Its protein is CASSYAGDGYTF.

CDR3 sequence (DNA): TGTGCCAGCAAGTTAGGGGGCAGCGGGAATCAGCCCCAGCATTTT. Protein: CASKLGGSGNQPQHF. The chain couples TRBV6-5 to TRBJ1-5; TRBD1 matches at 7 bases. Trimming removed 7 bases from V and 4 bases from J; junction bases left unmatched: 10. The CDR3 totals 15 residues. Germline CDR1 reads MNHEY; CDR2 reads SVGAGI.